Listed below are T cell receptor beta chains from one sample, sequenced in a study of blood T cell repertoires in COVID-19. Generated by immunoSEQ multiplex PCR, the TCRdb table keeps only in-frame clones and is missing some. The sample has 120,000 to 150,000 clones, over 65% seen once. The sample consisted of peripheral blood. Receptors originate from a man aged 50 to 60 with acute or convalescent COVID-19. CDR3s leave out the opening cysteine and the closing phenylalanine or tryptophan. Size tells how often a clone was seen (once, few, many) or the class of an expanded clone, and some rows leave it out.

V gene: TRBV2
J gene: TRBJ1-4
clone size: -
CDR3 protein: ASRAGTLRF

V gene: TRBV7-3
J gene: TRBJ2-1
clone size: few
CDR3 protein: ASSSGGAGSYNEQF

V gene: TRBV5-1
J gene: TRBJ2-5
clone size: -
CDR3 protein: ASSLAPTKQETQY

V gene: TRBV28
J gene: TRBJ2-1
clone size: -
CDR3 protein: ASSFPQGGRKNEQF

V gene: TRBV5-1
J gene: TRBJ2-3
clone size: -
CDR3 protein: ASSPGLGRTTDTQY

V gene: TRBV11-3
J gene: TRBJ2-1
clone size: -
CDR3 protein: ASSLAGGRTYNEQF

V gene: TRBV14
J gene: TRBJ1-2
clone size: few
CDR3 protein: ASSPDRDRGPDGYT

V gene: TRBV7-3
J gene: TRBJ2-2
clone size: many
CDR3 protein: ASSHGTGIGELF

V gene: TRBV23-1
J gene: TRBJ1-1
clone size: -
CDR3 protein: ASSQSRETEAF

V gene: TRBV6-6
J gene: TRBJ2-1
clone size: -
CDR3 protein: ASSYRQGEQF

V gene: TRBV7-9
J gene: TRBJ1-2
clone size: -
CDR3 protein: ASSRDTNYGYT

V gene: TRBV19
J gene: TRBJ2-1
clone size: -
CDR3 protein: ASSAGEQF

V gene: TRBV5-1
J gene: TRBJ2-5
clone size: -
CDR3 protein: ASSLGYGGAYQETQY

V gene: TRBV28
J gene: TRBJ1-1
clone size: -
CDR3 protein: ASNQDRGRTEAF

V gene: TRBV7-2
J gene: TRBJ2-5
clone size: -
CDR3 protein: ASSFKPQETQY

V gene: TRBV7-6
J gene: TRBJ1-3
clone size: -
CDR3 protein: ASSLFLTGPGNTIY

V gene: TRBV9
J gene: TRBJ2-2
clone size: -
CDR3 protein: ASSGIYTGTLF

V gene: TRBV5-1
J gene: TRBJ1-1
clone size: -
CDR3 protein: ASSSGQGLSTEAF

V gene: TRBV19
J gene: TRBJ2-5
clone size: -
CDR3 protein: ASSVGTAQETQY

V gene: TRBV5-6
J gene: TRBJ2-7
clone size: -
CDR3 protein: ASSSWTDEQY

V gene: TRBV7-9
J gene: TRBJ2-7
clone size: -
CDR3 protein: ASSLQGVEEQY

V gene: TRBV14
J gene: TRBJ2-1
clone size: -
CDR3 protein: ASSLRLAGGRDEQF

V gene: TRBV11-3
J gene: TRBJ1-1
clone size: -
CDR3 protein: ASSLEGVTEAF

V gene: TRBV4-1
J gene: TRBJ1-1
clone size: -
CDR3 protein: ASRPGELKNTEAF

V gene: TRBV5-1
J gene: TRBJ1-3
clone size: -
CDR3 protein: ASSLGTVSGNTIY

V gene: TRBV15
J gene: TRBJ2-7
clone size: -
CDR3 protein: ATSDRGGNYEQY

V gene: TRBV3-1/TRBV3-2
J gene: TRBJ2-5
clone size: -
CDR3 protein: ASSQTSGETQY

V gene: TRBV28
J gene: TRBJ1-2
clone size: -
CDR3 protein: ASSLWGQNYGYT

V gene: TRBV7-8
J gene: TRBJ1-2
clone size: -
CDR3 protein: ASSTRTGDGYT

V gene: TRBV2
J gene: TRBJ1-2
clone size: -
CDR3 protein: ASRLQGWGYT

V gene: TRBV7-6
J gene: TRBJ2-5
clone size: -
CDR3 protein: ASSKQTLSSAKTQY

V gene: TRBV7-2
J gene: TRBJ2-1
clone size: -
CDR3 protein: ASSWGQGGNEQF

V gene: TRBV28
J gene: TRBJ1-6
clone size: -
CDR3 protein: ASSQTGYNSPLH

V gene: TRBV18
J gene: TRBJ1-1
clone size: -
CDR3 protein: ASSPTGAPNTEAF

V gene: TRBV9
J gene: TRBJ1-5
clone size: once
CDR3 protein: ASSATGLNQPQH

V gene: TRBV6-5
J gene: TRBJ2-2
clone size: -
CDR3 protein: ASSPARGGTGELF

V gene: TRBV30
J gene: TRBJ2-5
clone size: -
CDR3 protein: AWSQGQGGTQY

V gene: TRBV19
J gene: TRBJ1-5
clone size: -
CDR3 protein: ASKRDLQSNQPQH

V gene: TRBV5-1
J gene: TRBJ1-3
clone size: -
CDR3 protein: ASSRDRSHSGNTIY

V gene: TRBV5-6
J gene: TRBJ2-3
clone size: -
CDR3 protein: ASSLSERVAGTQY

V gene: TRBV9
J gene: TRBJ2-1
clone size: -
CDR3 protein: ASSDGSGKPYNEQF